This TCR beta chain was found in a study of blood T cell repertoires in COVID-19 (dated by TCRdb to 2018 to 2020). A note on the overall study: Collaborator samples came from the United States, Italy and Spain and covered acute and convalescent phases of COVID-19. Nearly every sample came with metadata listing a de-identified subject ID, COVID-19 status, age in years and sex. The samples were drawn from the first 160 participants of the ongoing ImmuneRACE study and from 950 to 1,500 subjects provided by 6 global collaborators. The prospective study material was composed of cDNA or gDNA derived from T cells, B-cell-depleted T cells, or PBMCs. The dataset comprised deeply sampled blood TCRbeta repertoires from subjects exposed to, actively infected with, or recovered from COVID-19. A freely available public database, intended as a resource for researchers studying the immune response to SARS-CoV-2, is where the repertoires were released. HLA class I and class II types, where available, came from metadata supplied by the sample provider rather than from assay-based typing.

In its sample, this clone was seen a few times. Its recognized antigen is unknown. No per-base quality is available; no much larger clone lies one base away. General conclusions and limits of the study: Clinical and demographic metadata were provided uncurated, with the amount varying by source and participant.

TCRbeta CDR3 regions were amplified from genomic DNA by means of the immunoSEQ Assay, a bias-controlled multiplex PCR. Regarding the original processing steps: The number of nucleated cells in each sample was estimated from the amplification of reference gene primers within the assay. To quantify the absolute abundance of each unique TCRbeta CDR3 rearrangement, sequence reads were collapsed and filtered. For each sample, productive Simpson clonality was calculated by taking the square root of Simpson's diversity index across productive rearrangements. This is the immuneACCESS table as TCRdb keeps it, with only in-frame sequences that have V and J called. A part of the clones is gone; compared with another copy, unresolved V genes explain less than half, and the rest is unexplained. V, J and clone size are those of that table, while D and trimming were read from the DNA. The sample table lists about 220,000 clones, about 90% of them with a count of one. The ten most abundant clones make up under 2.5% of the sample.

Collaborating institutions collected whole blood in K2EDTA tubes following their own protocols. For TCRbeta analysis, collaborators shipped samples in one of three forms: frozen whole blood, isolated PBMCs, or DNA extracted from either of those sample types. The TCR comes from a man aged 40-50 years with active or convalescent COVID-19. The material sequenced was peripheral blood.

The CDR3 corresponds to CASSVGSSLGGVNEQFF. The DNA sequence is given as TGTGCCAGCAGCGTGGGGAGTTCCCTAGGTGGGGTGAATGAGCAGTTCTTC. The V and J genes are TRBV9 and TRBJ2-1, with TRBD2 tentatively as D gene (5 bases match). From a lookup of the germline V gene, CDR1 and CDR2 are SGDLS and YYNGEE. V and J are truncated by 2 bases and 7 bases respectively, leaving an intervening sequence of 22 bases. Spanning cysteine to phenylalanine, the CDR3 consists of 17 amino acids. The read is trimmed to its CDR3 DNA, 51 bases read in frame from base 1.